These 22 T cell receptor beta chains came from one sample sequenced in a study of blood T cell repertoires in COVID-19. Using immunoSEQ multiplex PCR, the repertoire was profiled, and TCRdb retains in-frame clones only, with some absent. The data contain a few hundred thousand clones, 75% to 95% of them singletons. The sequencing sample was made of peripheral blood. These receptors were obtained from a person aged 18-29 years with COVID-19, enrolled during active disease.

The chain combines TRBV14 with TRBJ2-1; D not certain. CDR1 is SGHDN and CDR2 is FVKESK in the germline V gene. CDR3 size: 15 residues. V was pared by 3 bases and J by 0 bases, with 9 bases between. The CDR3 nucleotides read TGTGCCAGCAGCCATTATCAACTCTCCTACAATGAGCAGTTCTTC. Its protein product is CASSHYQLSYNEQFF.

The genes are TRBV11-3 and TRBJ2-1; D is ambiguous. Trimming pared 0 bases from V and 5 bases from J, leaving 17 bases between. The CDR3 has 17 residues. The germline V gene has CDR1 SGHNT and CDR2 YENEEA. The CDR3 DNA is TGTGCCAGCAGCTTAGACAGATCCCTACAGTCTAACAATGAGCAGTTCTTC. Encoded protein: CASSLDRSLQSNNEQFF. Based on the CDR3 plus reference TRBV11-3 and TRBJ2-1, the full variable domain is EAGVVQSPRYKIIEKKQPVAFWCNPISGHNTLYWYLQNLGQGPELLIRYENEEAVDDSQLPKDRFSAERLKGVDSTLKIQPAELGDSAVYLCASSLDRSLQSNNEQFFGPGTRLTVL.

V and J are TRBV7-2 and TRBJ2-5, with 9 bases aligning to TRBD1. V was pared by 5 bases and J by 4 bases, with 2 bases of the junction left unmatched. The CDR3 extends over 13 amino acids. CDR1 is SGHTA and CDR2 is FQGNSA in the germline V gene. CDR3 in DNA: TGTGCCAGCAGCCGGGACAGGGTAGAGACCCAGTACTTC. Amino acids: CASSRDRVETQYF. Using reference TRBV7-2 and TRBJ2-5 for the parts outside the CDR3, the full variable domain is GAGVSQSPSNKVTEKGKDVELRCDPISGHTALYWYRQSLGQGLEFLIYFQGNSAPDKSGLPSDRFSAERTGGSVSTLTIQRTQQEDSAVYLCASSRDRVETQYFGPGTRLLVL.

The J gene is TRBJ2-7, the V gene TRBV19, with D tentatively TRBD2 (6 bases). Looked up from germline, CDR1 is LNHDA and CDR2 is SQIVND (reference sequence). The CDR3 has 14 residues. The V end lost 1 base, the J end lost 3 bases, and 10 bases lay between the germline ends. CDR3 nucleotide sequence: TGTGCCAGTAGTATAGGGCCGGGGGTCTACGAGCAGTACTTC. Translating it yields CASSIGPGVYEQYF. The full variable domain, rest sourced from reference TRBV19 and TRBJ2-7, is DGGITQSPKYLFRKEGQNVTLSCEQNLNHDAMYWYRQDPGQGLRLIYYSQIVNDFQKGDIAEGYSVSREKKESFPLTVTSAQKNPTAFYLCASSIGPGVYEQYFGPGTRLTVT.

This chain joins TRBV5-1 and TRBJ2-1, with TRBD2 matching 7 bases. V shed 6 bases, J shed 5 bases, and the junction held 5 bases outside the gene matches. The CDR3 covers 13 residues. Germline-derived CDR1 and CDR2 are SGHRS and YFSETQ. DNA for the CDR3: TGCGCCAGCAACTGGACTAGTAACAATGAGCAGTTCTTC. It encodes CASNWTSNNEQFF.

The gene calls are TRBV19 and TRBJ2-7, with 7 nucleotides matching TRBD1. The CDR3 contains 15 residues. The germline gives CDR1 LNHDA, CDR2 SQIVND (reference sequence). J was trimmed by 5 bases and V by 8 bases; bases with no gene match: 15. The CDR3: CASATTGFSGNEQYF. In DNA, the CDR3 is TGTGCCAGTGCAACGACAGGGTTTTCAGGCAACGAGCAGTACTTC.

The chain recombines TRBV7-9 with TRBJ2-1, with 10 bases aligning to TRBD2. The CDR3 consists of 14 residues. Trimming took 4 bases from V and 8 from J; bases not matched to a gene: 5. Germline-derived CDR1 and CDR2 are SEHNR and FQNEAQ (reference sequence). CDR3 DNA: TGTGCCAGCAGCTCCTATCTAGCGGGAGATGAGCAGTTCTTC. Its protein is CASSSYLAGDEQFF.

This clone has only one observation. The chain couples TRBV7-3 to TRBJ2-3; 10 bases line up with TRBD2. This CDR3 spans 16 amino acids. Unmatched junction bases numbered 7, after V lost 5 bases and J lost 2 bases. From germline, CDR1 is SGHTA and CDR2 FQGTGA. In nucleotides, the CDR3 is TGTGCCAGCAGCCCATGGGGGACTAGCGACACAGATACGCAGTATTTT. Its protein product is CASSPWGTSDTDTQYF.

This rearrangement joins TRBV11-2 to TRBJ2-7; 9 bases line up with TRBD1. The CDR3 extends over 14 amino acids. Trimming removed 5 bases from V and 4 bases from J; junction bases left unmatched: 6. From germline, CDR1 is SGHAT and CDR2 FQNNGV. The CDR3 sequence is CASSDRDREYEQYF. The CDR3 DNA reads as TGTGCCAGCAGCGACCGGGACAGGGAATACGAGCAGTACTTC.

The chain has TRBV6-2 or TRBV6-3 and TRBJ2-3; 9 nucleotides agree with TRBD2. Trimming removed 0 bases from V and 2 bases from J; junction bases left unmatched: 6. The V gene's germline CDR1 is MNHEY and CDR2 SVGEGT. The CDR3 spans 17 residues. The CDR3 DNA reads as TGTGCCAGCAGTTACTCGTCCGGCGGGGGGGACACAGATACGCAGTATTTT. Protein: CASSYSSGGGDTDTQYF.

The chain recombines TRBV29-1 with TRBJ1-1; D possibly corresponds to TRBD1 (6 bases). CDR3 length equals 11 residues. Trimming removed 1 base at V and 9 bases at J, with 9 bases between. CDR1 is SQVTM, CDR2 ANQGSEA, per germline. CDR3 nucleotides: TGCAGCGTTGAAGGGGGGACAAAAGCTTTCTTT. Its translation is CSVEGGTKAFF.

The sample holds one count of this clone. J is TRBJ2-7 and V is TRBV2; D may be TRBD2 (6 bases). Germline CDR1 is SNHLY and CDR2 is FYNNEI. The CDR3 contains 14 residues. Trimming stripped 6 bases from V and 5 bases from J, with 17 bases between. CDR3: CASSPRLEGDEQYF. DNA of the CDR3: TGTGCCAGCAGCCCCCGACTAGAAGGGGACGAGCAGTACTTC.

Note on this clone: Distinct nucleotide sequences in the sample also encode this CDR3. The J gene is TRBJ2-7, the V gene TRBV27; 13 nucleotides agree with TRBD2. V was pared by 0 bases and J by 3 bases, with 2 bases of the junction left unmatched. The CDR3 loop spans 16 amino acids. The germline V gene has CDR1 MNHEY and CDR2 SMNVEV (reference sequence). The CDR3 reads CASSLSGLAGSYEQYF. CDR3 bases: TGTGCCAGCAGTTTATCGGGACTAGCGGGAAGCTACGAGCAGTACTTC.

J is TRBJ1-1 and V is TRBV28; D is undetermined. V was clipped by 3 bases and J by 1 base, with 3 bases between them. The CDR3 covers 12 residues. Germline CDR1 is MDHEN and CDR2 is SYDVKM. Written as DNA, the CDR3 is TGTGCCAGCAGTTTGGCGAACACTGAAGCTTTCTTT. Amino acids: CASSLANTEAFF.

The rearrangement links TRBV4-3 to TRBJ1-4; tentatively, D is TRBD1 (5 bases). Germline V gene sequence: CDR1 LGHNA, CDR2 YSLEER. The CDR3 sequence is 15 residues long. V was cut by 0 bases and J by 4 bases, with 9 bases left in between. The chain's CDR3 is CASSQDSGFNEKLFF. The CDR3, as DNA: TGCGCCAGCAGCCAAGATTCAGGGTTTAATGAAAAACTGTTTTTT.

The CDR3 protein is CASSLASRTGELFF. CDR3 nucleotide sequence: TGCGCCAGCAGCTTGGCATCTAGGACCGGGGAGCTGTTTTTT. This rearrangement joins TRBV5-1 to TRBJ2-2; D uncertain. The CDR3 has 14 residues. V lost 0 bases and J 5 bases, leaving 8 bases between the germline ends. Germline V gene sequence: CDR1 SGHRS, CDR2 YFSETQ.

The chain combines TRBV24-1 with TRBJ2-3; 12 bases map to TRBD1. With V trimmed by 3 bases and J by 3 bases, 6 bases remained unmatched. Germline V lookup: CDR1 KGHDR, CDR2 SFDVKD. The CDR3 length is 17 residues. CDR3 DNA: TGTGCCACCAGTGATCCGTCGGGACAGGGGGCGACAGATACGCAGTATTTT. It is translated as CATSDPSGQGATDTQYF.

The chain joins TRBV7-2 to TRBJ2-5; 8 positions match TRBD1. Trimming cost V 5 bases and J 1 base; bases outside gene matches: 9. This CDR3 has 16 residues. The germline CDR1 and CDR2 sequences are SGHTA and FQGNSA. The CDR3 DNA reads TGTGCCAGCAGCGTCGCAGGGACAGGACTCCAAGAGACCCAGTACTTC. This translates into CASSVAGTGLQETQYF.

Remarks on this clone: A read error may produce the germline difference seen at one junction end. The V and J genes are TRBV7-9 and TRBJ2-4; 7 positions match TRBD1. Germline CDR1 SEHNR, CDR2 FQNEAQ (reference sequence). The CDR3 totals 14 residues. The CDR3 DNA is TGTGCCAGCAGTTTAGCGACAGGGAAAAACATTCAGTACTTC. Translating it yields CASSLATGKNIQYF. Full variable domain (outside the CDR3, taken from reference TRBV7-9 and TRBJ2-4): DTGVSQNPRHKITKRGQNVTFRCDPISEHNRLYWYRQTLGQGPEFLTYFQNEAQLEKSRLLSDRFSAERPKGSFSTLEIQRTEQGDSAMYLCASSLATGKNIQYFGAGTRLSVL.

This chain links TRBV7-9 with TRBJ2-7; TRBD1 matches at 10 bases. After removal of 0 bases from V and 4 bases from J, the junction contained 3 bases not matched to a gene. The CDR3 has 15 residues. Looked up from germline, CDR1 is SEHNR and CDR2 is FQNEAQ (reference sequence). In DNA, the CDR3 is TGTGCCAGCAGCTTAGCAGGACAGGGGGGGTACGAGCAGTACTTC. Its protein product is CASSLAGQGGYEQYF.

The count of this clone is one. This chain joins TRBV19 and TRBJ2-2, with 10 bases lining up with TRBD1. CDR1 LNHDA and CDR2 SQIVND come from the germline V gene (reference sequence). The CDR3 is 15 amino acids. V lost 5 bases, J lost 6 bases, and 6 bases stayed unmatched. CDR3 sequence: CASSLDRGLAGELFF. CDR3 nucleotide sequence: TGTGCCAGTAGTCTCGACAGGGGGCTGGCCGGGGAGCTGTTTTTT. Filled out from reference TRBV19 and TRBJ2-2, the complete variable domain reads DGGITQSPKYLFRKEGQNVTLSCEQNLNHDAMYWYRQDPGQGLRLIYYSQIVNDFQKGDIAEGYSVSREKKESFPLTVTSAQKNPTAFYLCASSLDRGLAGELFFGEGSRLTVL.

The rearrangement joins TRBV24-1 to TRBJ1-5, with D possibly matching TRBD1 (6 bases). This CDR3 comprises 14 residues. CDR1 and CDR2 from the germline V gene are KGHDR and SFDVKD. Trimming pared 9 bases from V and 3 bases from J, leaving 14 bases between. CDR3 sequence reads: CATSGAGDNQPQHF. In DNA form, the CDR3 reads TGTGCCACCTCCGGTGCAGGGGACAATCAGCCCCAGCATTTT.